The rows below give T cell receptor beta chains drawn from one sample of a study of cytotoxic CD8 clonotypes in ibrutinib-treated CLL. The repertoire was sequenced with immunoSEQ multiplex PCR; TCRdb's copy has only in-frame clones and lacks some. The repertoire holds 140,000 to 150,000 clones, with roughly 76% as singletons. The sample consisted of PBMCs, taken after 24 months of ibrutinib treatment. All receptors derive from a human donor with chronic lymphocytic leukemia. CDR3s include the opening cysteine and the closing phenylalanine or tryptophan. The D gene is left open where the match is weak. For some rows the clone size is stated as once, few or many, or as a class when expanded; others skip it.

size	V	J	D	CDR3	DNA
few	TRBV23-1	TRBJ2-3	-	CASSHPDRDTQYF	TGCGCCAGCAGTCACCCCGACAGGGATACGCAGTATTTT
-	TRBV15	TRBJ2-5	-	CATSRDRGKQETQYF	TGTGCCACCAGCAGAGATAGGGGGAAACAAGAGACCCAGTACTTC
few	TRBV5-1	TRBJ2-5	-	CASSPGHERETQYF	TGCGCCAGCAGCCCGGGGCATGAACGAGAGACCCAGTACTTC
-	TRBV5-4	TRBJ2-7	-	CASSFWWNPYEQYF	TGTGCCAGCAGCTTTTGGTGGAATCCCTACGAGCAGTACTTC
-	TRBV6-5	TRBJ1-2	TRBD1	CASSTGGARGYTF	TGTGCCAGCAGCACAGGGGGCGCGAGGGGCTACACCTTC
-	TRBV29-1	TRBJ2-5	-	CSVAGQNQETQYF	TGCAGCGTCGCCGGACAGAACCAAGAGACCCAGTACTTC
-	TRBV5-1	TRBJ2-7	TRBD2	CASSPWGASGRLEQYF	TGCGCCAGCAGCCCCTGGGGCGCTAGCGGGAGGCTTGAGCAGTACTTC
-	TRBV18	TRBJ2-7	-	CASSPGTTSYEQYF	TGTGCCAGCTCACCCGGGACAACCTCCTACGAGCAGTACTTC
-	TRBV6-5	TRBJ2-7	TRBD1	CATGDSRYEQYF	TGTGCCACCGGGGACAGTCGCTACGAGCAGTACTTC
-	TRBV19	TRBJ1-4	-	CASSPSRAREKLFF	TGTGCCAGTAGTCCCTCAAGAGCACGAGAAAAACTGTTTTTT
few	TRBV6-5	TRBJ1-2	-	CASSRLPAYGYTF	TGTGCCAGCAGCCGATTACCCGCCTATGGCTACACCTTC
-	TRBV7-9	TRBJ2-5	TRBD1	CASSRGDRGETQYF	TGTGCCAGCAGCAGAGGGGACAGGGGGGAGACCCAGTACTTC
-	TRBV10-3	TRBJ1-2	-	CAISPQGLHGYTF	TGTGCCATCAGCCCACAGGGTCTTCATGGCTACACCTTC
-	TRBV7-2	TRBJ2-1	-	CASSLLAGGHEQFF	TGTGCCAGCAGCTTATTGGCAGGGGGGCATGAGCAGTTCTTC
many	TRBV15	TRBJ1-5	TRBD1	CADDREQGAQPQHF	TGTGCCGACGACAGGGAACAGGGAGCTCAGCCCCAGCATTTT
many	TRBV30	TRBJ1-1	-	CAWSVGREGAF	TGTGCCTGGAGTGTAGGCAGGGAAGGCGCCTTT
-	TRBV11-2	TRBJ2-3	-	CASSLDRAGGDTQYF	TGTGCCAGCAGCTTAGATCGGGCGGGTGGAGATACGCAGTATTTT
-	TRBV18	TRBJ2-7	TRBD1	CASSPGTASSYEQYF	TGTGCCAGCTCCCCCGGGACAGCTAGCTCCTACGAGCAGTACTTC
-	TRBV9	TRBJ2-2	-	CASSGPPGQLFF	TGTGCCAGCAGCGGGCCACCGGGGCAGCTGTTTTTT
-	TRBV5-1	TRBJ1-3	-	CASSPLTGGNTIYF	TGCGCCAGCAGCCCGCTGACGGGAGGTAACACCATATATTTT
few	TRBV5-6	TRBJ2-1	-	CASSLGFEQFF	TGTGCCAGCAGCTTGGGGTTTGAGCAGTTCTTC
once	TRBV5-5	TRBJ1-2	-	CASSLGWDGYTF	TGTGCCAGCAGCTTGGGGTGGGATGGCTACACCTTC
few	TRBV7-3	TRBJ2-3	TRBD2	CASSPGAGATDTQYF	TGTGCCAGCAGCCCCGGGGCGGGAGCCACAGATACGCAGTATTTT
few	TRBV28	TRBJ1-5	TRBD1	CASRQGWEPQHF	TGTGCCAGCCGACAGGGATGGGAGCCCCAGCATTTT
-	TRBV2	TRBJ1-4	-	CASNRVGEKLFF	TGTGCCAGCAACCGGGTTGGTGAAAAACTGTTTTTT
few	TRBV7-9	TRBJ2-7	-	CASSWDGGAQYF	TGTGCCAGCAGCTGGGATGGAGGGGCGCAGTACTTC
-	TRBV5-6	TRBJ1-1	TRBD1	CASRVTGGITEAFF	TGTGCCAGCAGGGTGACAGGGGGGATCACTGAAGCTTTCTTT
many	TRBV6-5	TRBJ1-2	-	CASSYYFGGYTF	TGTGCCAGCAGTTACTATTTTGGTGGCTACACCTTC
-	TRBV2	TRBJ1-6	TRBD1	CASMKEGGQGTFSPLHF	TGTGCCAGCATGAAGGAGGGGGGACAGGGGACTTTCTCACCCCTCCACTTT
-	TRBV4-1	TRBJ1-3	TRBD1	CASSQVDLTGGLGNTIYF	TGCGCCAGCAGCCAAGTTGACCTGACAGGGGGATTGGGAAACACCATATATTTT
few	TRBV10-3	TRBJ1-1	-	CAIRGMGAPEAFF	TGTGCCATCAGGGGGATGGGGGCGCCTGAAGCTTTCTTT
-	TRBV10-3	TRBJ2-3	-	CAISERGRSSDTQYF	TGTGCCATCAGTGAGAGGGGCAGGTCGTCAGATACGCAGTATTTT
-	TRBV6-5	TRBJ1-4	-	CASRTDGATNEKLFF	TGTGCCAGCAGAACCGACGGGGCAACTAATGAAAAACTGTTTTTT